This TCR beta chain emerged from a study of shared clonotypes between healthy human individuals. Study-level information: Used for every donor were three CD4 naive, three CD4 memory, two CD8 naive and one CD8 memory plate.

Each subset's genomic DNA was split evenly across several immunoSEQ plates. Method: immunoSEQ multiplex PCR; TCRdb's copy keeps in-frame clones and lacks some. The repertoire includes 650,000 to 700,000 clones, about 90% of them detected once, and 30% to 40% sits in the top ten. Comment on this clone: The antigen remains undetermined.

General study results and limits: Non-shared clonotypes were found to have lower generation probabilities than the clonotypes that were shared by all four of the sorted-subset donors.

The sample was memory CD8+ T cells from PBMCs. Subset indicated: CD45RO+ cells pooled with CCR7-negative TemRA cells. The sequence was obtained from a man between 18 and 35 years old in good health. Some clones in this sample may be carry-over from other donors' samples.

For the CDR3, the DNA is TGTGCCAGCAGTCAACTGGGGGGCTACGAAACAGATACGCAGTATTTT. Translating it yields CASSQLGGYETDTQYF. This chain connects TRBV2 to TRBJ2-3; either TRBD1 or TRBD2 may fit D (6 bases each). The CDR3 is 16 residues long. Looked up from germline, CDR1 is SNHLY and CDR2 is FYNNEI. V gave up 5 bases and J gave up 3 bases, with 18 bases separating them.